This T cell receptor beta chain was sequenced in a study of T cells in Graves' hyperthyroidism and ophthalmopathy. The study's findings and limits: The model made its ophthalmopathy prediction, and onset followed a median approximately 6.5 months later.

V lost 3 bases, J lost 4 bases, and 31 bases lay in between. The CDR3 contains 21 residues. Germline V gene sequence: CDR1 SEHNR, CDR2 FQNEAQ (reference sequence). Over 18 months, lack of ophthalmopathy progression marked Graves' hyperthyroidism as stable. Patients with uncontrolled infections, other autoimmune diseases, pregnancy or lactation were excluded. Orbital computed tomography and thyroid ultrasound, together with serum TRAb and thyroxine and clinical symptoms, were used for diagnoses. About this clonotype: Its target is unknown.

TCR beta CDR3 regions were amplified from RNA transcripts. Researchers ran a first-round RT-PCR on the TCR CDR3 using the HTBI primer set. Via MiXCR, TCRdb re-called the multiplex PCR reads, giving one row per CDR3 protein. The table lists 340,000 or so distinct CDR3 sequences, 16% of them singletons. The sequenced sample consisted of blood. The receptor was isolated from a man between 25 and 39 years old with Graves' hyperthyroidism. V and J are TRBV7-9 and TRBJ2-1, with D maybe TRBD1 (6 bases). The CDR3 coding sequence is TGTGCCAGCAGCTTGCCCCCTGGGGGCCAAACCGTAGCCCCTAGGTACAATGAGCAGTTCTTC. This codes for CASSLPPGGQTVAPRYNEQFF.